The subject of this entry is one T cell receptor (beta chain). These data originate in a study of somatic mutations in cytotoxic T cells in rheumatoid arthritis. The germline gives CDR1 MNHEY, CDR2 SMNVEV (reference sequence). V was shortened by 2 bases and J by 0 bases, with 11 bases between the two germline ends. This CDR3 has 16 amino acids. How the authors handled the data: In patients, CD8+ clones bigger than 1% rarely had the same sequence as a published virus-specific TCRB. Method: immunoSEQ multiplex PCR; TCRdb's copy keeps in-frame clones and lacks some. V and J calls and clone size are given by that table; D and trimming were obtained from the DNA. This sample has over 5,500 clones, with roughly 80% found just once.

This chain uses TRBV27 with TRBJ2-1; unclear D gene. The material sequenced was CD8+ T cells sorted from blood. The receptor was isolated from an adult with rheumatoid arthritis. CDR3 residues: CASSLKGRGSYNEQFF. CDR3 coding DNA: TGTGCCAGCAGTTTAAAGGGCCGAGGCTCCTACAATGAGCAGTTCTTC.